These 31 T cell receptor beta chains were all obtained from the same sample, sequenced in a study of neurological immune-mediated disorders. MiXCR was run by TCRdb on the 5' RACE reads, yielding one entry per CDR3 protein. The data hold fewer than 80,000 distinct CDR3 sequences, with 5.2% observed a single time. Material for sequencing was PBMCs. These receptors originate from a woman in her twenties or thirties with multiple sclerosis.

This clonotype has ten or more counts. V is TRBV20-1 and J is TRBJ1-1; 12 bases are shared with TRBD1. This CDR3 contains 15 residues. V trimming: 5 bases; J trimming: 3 bases; junction bases outside the gene matches: 7. Germline V gene sequence: CDR1 DFQATT, CDR2 SNEGSKA (reference sequence). This CDR3 is CSAPGQGAFHTEAFF. The CDR3 coding sequence is TGCAGTGCTCCGGGACAGGGGGCATTTCACACTGAAGCTTTCTTT.

This clonotype came up many times. The genes are TRBV12-3 or TRBV12-4 and TRBJ1-2, with D tentatively TRBD1 (5 bases). CDR3 length equals 13 residues. Trimming cost V 7 bases and J 6 bases, with 15 bases left between them. CDR3 sequence (DNA): TGTGCCAGCAAGAGGGACCTGAACCATGGCTACACCTTC. Translating gives CASKRDLNHGYTF.

This clonotype was counted at least ten times. The CDR3 nucleotides read TGTGCCAGCACCTGGGACAGAGCCTATGGCTACACCTTC. Its protein is CASTWDRAYGYTF. The chain is built from TRBV6-5 and TRBJ1-2, with 7 bases that match TRBD1. The CDR3 extends over 13 amino acids. Germline CDR1 MNHEY, CDR2 SVGAGI. J was trimmed by 4 bases and V by 7 bases; bases with no gene match: 6.

Ten or more counts support this clonotype. This sequence joins TRBV6-5 and TRBJ1-1, with 7 bases fitting TRBD1. CDR3 length equals 15 residues. V lost 9 bases to trimming and J lost 6 bases; unmatched junction nucleotides: 16. CDR1 and CDR2 (germline): MNHEY, SVGAGI. The DNA of the CDR3 is TGTGCCAGTACGAATTCCGGGACAGCTGGCTCTGAAGCTTTCTTT. Translated: CASTNSGTAGSEAFF.

At least ten counts were recorded for this clonotype. The chain has TRBV4-1 and TRBJ2-5; 10 bases fit TRBD1. The CDR3 length is 15 residues. After removal of 1 base from V and 4 bases from J, the junction contained 3 bases not matched to a gene. CDR1 is MGHRA and CDR2 is YSYEKL in the germline V gene. The CDR3 DNA follows: TGCGCCAGCAGCCAAGGGGACAGGGGAGTAGAGACCCAGTACTTC. Its translation: CASSQGDRGVETQYF.

Many counts were recorded for this clonotype. This rearrangement joins TRBV5-1 to TRBJ2-1; D is perhaps TRBD1 (5 bases). Germline-derived CDR1 and CDR2 are SGHRS and YFSETQ. CDR3 size: 14 residues. The V end was cut by 3 bases, the J end by 6 bases, with 13 bases between. In DNA, the CDR3 is TGCGCCAGCAGCTGGACGTCTGGGGCCAATGAGCAGTTCTTC. This gives the protein CASSWTSGANEQFF.

The chain uses TRBV3-1 and TRBJ2-1, with D unresolved. In germline, CDR1 is LGHDT, CDR2 YNNKEL (reference sequence). Trimming left V 3 bases short and J 7 bases short, with 10 bases between. CDR3 size: 13 residues. CDR3 sequence (DNA): TGTGCCAGCAGCCATCGCATCTGGAATGAGCAGTTCTTC. Its translation is CASSHRIWNEQFF.

This clonotype has ten or more counts. The chain couples TRBV20-1 to TRBJ1-1; a possible D gene is TRBD1 (5 bases). V lost 3 bases to trimming and J lost 1 base, with 9 bases between them. This CDR3 comprises 13 residues. Germline lookup yields CDR1 DFQATT and CDR2 SNEGSKA (reference sequence). The CDR3 reads CSARTESNTEAFF. The DNA of the CDR3 is TGCAGTGCTAGGACAGAGTCGAACACTGAAGCTTTCTTT.

This clonotype came up a few times. Its ends do not fully match the called genes, so a read error is possible. The chain is built from TRBV5-6 and TRBJ1-5, with TRBD1 matching 10 bases. The CDR3 has 15 residues. Germline CDR1 reads SGHDT; CDR2 reads YYEEEE. CDR3 residues: CASSLGDRGDQPQNF. The CDR3 DNA follows: TGTGCCAGCAGCTTGGGGGACAGGGGAGATCAGCCCCAGAATTTT. Filled out from reference TRBV5-6 and TRBJ1-5, the complete variable domain reads DAGVTQSPTHLIKTRGQQVTLRCSPKSGHDTVSWYQQALGQGPQFIFQYYEEEERQRGNFPDRFSGHQFPNYSSELNVNALLLGDSALYLCASSLGDRGDQPQNFGDGTRLSIL.

This clonotype was seen repeatedly, ten times or more. The rearrangement uses TRBV20-1 and TRBJ2-3; D perhaps matches TRBD2 (6 bases). There are 15 residues in the CDR3. CDR1 DFQATT and CDR2 SNEGSKA come from the germline V gene (reference sequence). Trimming took 5 bases from V and 2 from J, leaving 17 bases between them. CDR3 residues: CSAAETSKITDTQYF. DNA of the CDR3: TGCAGTGCTGCCGAGACTAGTAAAATCACAGATACGCAGTATTTT.

This clonotype was seen a few times. This chain joins TRBV5-1 and TRBJ2-2; 11 bases line up with TRBD1. Germline V gene sequence: CDR1 SGHRS, CDR2 YFSETQ. The CDR3 is 16 residues long. After removal of 3 bases from V and 4 bases from J, the junction contained 5 bases not matched to a gene. The DNA of the CDR3 is TGCGCCAGCAGCTCTCCCGGGACAGGGGGCACCGGGGAGCTGTTTTTT. This sequence encodes CASSSPGTGGTGELFF.

This clonotype was recorded at least ten times. This rearrangement joins TRBV12-3 or TRBV12-4 to TRBJ1-1; no clear D. The V and J ends lost 2 bases and 11 bases respectively, with 15 bases between them. The CDR3 is 13 amino acids. The CDR3 sequence: CASSLSGLGDAFF. The CDR3 nucleotides are TGTGCCAGCAGTTTATCGGGCCTGGGTGATGCTTTCTTT.

Ten or more counts support this clonotype. V usage is TRBV21-1 and J usage is TRBJ2-1; the table's D call, TRBD2, has no DNA check behind it. TRBV21-1 is classified as a pseudogene. The CDR3 has 15 amino acids. CDR3 nucleotides: TGTGCCAGCAGCAATTTTGGCCTAGCACCCGATGAGCAGTTCTTC. Translation: CASSNFGLAPDEQFF.

At least ten counts were recorded for this clonotype. The junction shows a germline mismatch at one end, possibly a read error. The V and J genes are TRBV10-3 and TRBJ1-5, with D hard to call. CDR1 is ENHRY, CDR2 SYGVKD, per germline. This CDR3 comprises 15 residues. Here the CDR3 reads CAISESEYSNQPQNF. The CDR3, as DNA: TGTGCCATCAGTGAGTCTGAGTATAGCAATCAGCCCCAGAATTTT.

This clonotype was seen many times. This chain connects TRBV20-1 to TRBJ2-2; D is unresolved. Germline V lookup: CDR1 DFQATT, CDR2 SNEGSKA (reference sequence). CDR3 length: 12 amino acids. V shed 6 bases and J shed 4 bases, with 9 bases lying between them. The CDR3, as DNA: TGCAGTGCCAACCATGTCACCGGGGAGCTGTTTTTT. Encoded protein: CSANHVTGELFF.

This clonotype was observed a handful of times. V is TRBV20-1 and J is TRBJ1-5; D is undetermined. The germline V and J ends were trimmed by 0 bases and 7 bases, with 10 bases remaining between them. The CDR3 extends over 13 amino acids. Germline-derived CDR1 and CDR2 are DFQATT and SNEGSKA (reference sequence). DNA of the CDR3: TGCAGTGCTAGAGAAAGAACAACGCAGCCCCAGCATTTT. Protein sequence: CSARERTTQPQHF.

This clonotype was observed at least ten times. This sequence joins TRBV5-1 and TRBJ2-5; perhaps TRBD2 as D (6 bases). This CDR3 comprises 12 residues. Looked up from germline, CDR1 is SGHRS and CDR2 is YFSETQ. V was clipped by 4 bases and J by 5 bases, with 9 bases between them. This chain's CDR3 is CASSLRGETQYF. DNA of the CDR3: TGCGCCAGCAGCCTCCGGGGGGAGACCCAGTACTTC.

This clonotype has at least ten counts. The chain combines TRBV7-9 with TRBJ2-3, with D possibly TRBD2 on 6 matching bases. Germline V gene data show CDR1 as SEHNR and CDR2 as FQNEAQ (reference sequence). The germline V and J ends were trimmed by 7 bases and 0 bases, with 14 bases remaining between them. The CDR3 sequence is 15 residues long. As DNA, the CDR3 is TGTGCCAGCATCTCCGCGGGGATCAGCACAGATACGCAGTATTTT. Translated, it gives CASISAGISTDTQYF.

This clonotype has ten or more counts. This chain connects TRBV7-2 to TRBJ2-7; a possible D gene is TRBD1 (5 bases). There are 14 residues in the CDR3. The V gene's germline CDR1 is SGHTA and CDR2 FQGNSA. Trimming pared 0 bases from V and 4 bases from J, leaving 10 bases between. This CDR3 is CASSLAPGKYEQYF. The CDR3 DNA is TGTGCCAGCAGCTTAGCGCCAGGGAAGTACGAGCAGTACTTC.

This clonotype was counted ten times or more. The rearrangement links TRBV5-1 to TRBJ2-1; 10 bases agree with TRBD1. The CDR3 totals 16 residues. The germline gives CDR1 SGHRS, CDR2 YFSETQ. V was clipped by 0 bases and J by 9 bases; unmatched bases: 9. Here the CDR3 reads CASSLGSGQGRSEQFF. The CDR3 DNA reads as TGCGCCAGCAGCTTGGGGTCGGGACAGGGGAGGAGTGAGCAGTTCTTC.

This clonotype was seen many times. The CDR3 bases are TGCGCCAGCAGCCACCGACCCCCCCCGGACAGGCCCCCCGATGGCTACACCTTC. Protein product: CASSHRPPPDRPPDGYTF. V and J are TRBV4-1 and TRBJ1-2; 7 bases match TRBD1. CDR1 MGHRA and CDR2 YSYEKL come from the germline V gene. Unmatched junction bases numbered 19, after V lost 3 bases and J lost 6 bases. The CDR3 spans 18 residues.

This clonotype has a count of ten or more. The chain couples TRBV12-3 or TRBV12-4 to TRBJ2-3; D is perhaps TRBD2 (5 bases). The CDR3 covers 14 residues. The V end was cut by 7 bases, the J end by 6 bases, with 17 bases between. The CDR3 region is CASNPQPSWDTQYF. The CDR3 region has the DNA TGTGCCAGCAACCCCCAGCCTAGCTGGGATACGCAGTATTTT.

This clonotype was picked up many times. V gene TRBV20-1 combines with J gene TRBJ2-3, with 9 bases identical to TRBD2. Germline V gene lookup returns CDR1 DFQATT and CDR2 SNEGSKA (reference sequence). V lost 3 bases, J lost 6 bases, and 10 bases stayed unmatched. The length of the CDR3 is 15 residues. The CDR3 loop reads CSASNAGGPSDTQYF. CDR3 nucleotides: TGCAGTGCTAGTAACGCGGGGGGGCCGTCGGATACGCAGTATTTT.

There are a few counts of this clonotype. This sequence joins TRBV15 and TRBJ2-5; weak D call: TRBD1 (6 bases). CDR1 is LNHNV and CDR2 is YYDKDF in the germline V gene (reference sequence). CDR3 length equals 15 residues. V was shortened by 2 bases and J by 3 bases, with 13 bases between the two germline ends. CDR3 in amino acids: CATSRSRQAEETQYF. CDR3 coding DNA: TGTGCCACCAGCAGATCGAGACAGGCTGAAGAGACCCAGTACTTC.

In its sample, this clonotype was seen many times. The rearrangement joins TRBV7-2 to TRBJ1-5; D is uncertain. The germline gives CDR1 SGHTA, CDR2 FQGNSA. V was shortened by 2 bases and J by 6 bases, with 11 bases between the two germline ends. The CDR3 contains 14 residues. CDR3 in amino acids: CASSLWPEGQPQHF. The CDR3 region has the DNA TGTGCCAGCAGCTTATGGCCTGAGGGTCAGCCCCAGCATTTT.

This clonotype showed up many times. The rearrangement joins TRBV18 to TRBJ2-7, with 7 bases aligning to TRBD2. This CDR3 spans 13 amino acids. CDR1 is KGHSH, CDR2 LQKENI, per germline. V shed 6 bases, J shed 6 bases, and the junction held 8 bases outside the gene matches. CDR3 loop: CASSLREGGEQYF. The CDR3 DNA follows: TGTGCCAGCTCCCTAAGGGAGGGCGGCGAGCAGTACTTC.

This clonotype was picked up many times. The chain employs TRBV20-1 and TRBJ2-7; 15 positions agree with TRBD2. V lost 0 bases and J lost 2; bases outside the gene matches: 5. The CDR3 sequence is 17 residues long. Germline CDR1 DFQATT, CDR2 SNEGSKA (reference sequence). CDR3: CSARDLRTSGGAYEQYF. The CDR3 bases are TGCAGTGCTAGAGACCTCAGGACTAGCGGGGGGGCCTACGAGCAGTACTTC.

This clonotype was detected many times. CDR3: CSAREPQGTASGRGGYTF. The CDR3 DNA reads TGCAGTGCTAGAGAACCACAGGGAACGGCATCGGGCCGCGGTGGCTACACCTTC. The rearrangement links TRBV20-1 to TRBJ1-2; possibly TRBD1 for D (6 bases). This CDR3 has 18 residues. V was shortened by 0 bases and J by 7 bases, with 27 bases between the two germline ends. Germline V CDR1 and CDR2: DFQATT, SNEGSKA (reference sequence).

The rearrangement joins TRBV20-1 to TRBJ2-1; D is possibly TRBD2 (6 bases). The CDR3 contains 14 residues. Germline CDR1 is DFQATT and CDR2 is SNEGSKA (reference sequence). Trimming took 4 bases from V and 8 from J, leaving 18 bases between them. The CDR3 region has the DNA TGCAGTGCTACCGTAGCGGAGGGTATTCATGAGCAGTTCTTC. Translated: CSATVAEGIHEQFF.

This clonotype was counted at least ten times. Germline and junction disagree at one end, which may indicate a read error. The J gene is TRBJ1-6, the V gene TRBV12-3 or TRBV12-4, with D perhaps matching TRBD1 (5 bases). CDR3 size: 16 residues. CDR3 residues: CASSQTAFSRNSPLNF. CDR3 in DNA: TGTGCCAGCAGCCAGACAGCATTCTCCAGGAATTCACCCCTCAACTTT.

Ten or more counts support this clonotype. This sequence joins TRBV20-1 and TRBJ2-7, with 7 bases matching TRBD1. The CDR3 loop spans 15 amino acids. Unmatched junction bases numbered 12, after V lost 4 bases and J lost 3 bases. Per the germline V gene, CDR1 is DFQATT and CDR2 is SNEGSKA (reference sequence). The chain's CDR3 is CSAKGVRQGIYEQYF. CDR3 bases: TGCAGTGCTAAAGGTGTGAGACAGGGAATCTACGAGCAGTACTTC.